This TCR beta chain was profiled in a study of blood T cell repertoires in COVID-19. Study as a whole: Specimens from acute and convalescent COVID-19 originated in the United States, Italy and Spain. PBMCs, B-cell-depleted T cells, or T cells were the source of the cDNA or gDNA that made up the material.

The method was immunoSEQ multiplex PCR; TCRdb's version includes in-frame clones alone and lacks a portion of them. The profile shows tens of thousands of clones, 85% to 95% of them singletons. Only a few counts were recorded for this clone. After removal of 3 bases from V and 4 bases from J, the junction contained 5 bases not matched to a gene. This CDR3 spans 17 amino acids. Germline V lookup: CDR1 SGDLS, CDR2 YYNGEE. Sequencing was done on a sample of peripheral blood. The J gene is TRBJ2-1, the V gene TRBV9; TRBD2 agrees at 15 bases. This TCR came from a human donor in a cohort sampled during active COVID-19. The CDR3: CASSGGTSGRHYNEQFF. CDR3 nucleotides: TGTGCCAGCAGCGGCGGGACTAGCGGGAGGCATTACAATGAGCAGTTCTTC.